The source of this TCR beta chain is a study of OX40 agonist ivuxolimab in advanced cancers. Here immunoSEQ multiplex PCR was the method, and the copy in TCRdb shows in-frame clones only, minus some. The sample holds tens of thousands of clones, just over 85% seen once. Trimming pared 0 bases from V and 0 bases from J, leaving 9 bases between. Germline CDR1 is SGHKS and CDR2 is YYEKEE (reference sequence). This CDR3 has 16 residues. This clonotype was obtained from an adult with an advanced solid tumor such as melanoma, head and neck, liver or kidney cancer. The chain links TRBV5-5 to TRBJ1-4; no clear D. Sequenced here: CD4+ or CD8+ T cells sorted from blood, sampled in a trial of the OX40 agonist ivuxolimab. The CDR3 sequence: CASSLGSTATNEKLFF. For the CDR3, the DNA is TGTGCCAGCAGCTTGGGAAGCACAGCAACTAATGAAAAACTGTTTTTT.